What follows are 3 T cell receptor beta chains derived from one specimen sequenced in a study of blood T cell repertoires in COVID-19. Sequencing was performed with immunoSEQ multiplex PCR; in TCRdb, only in-frame clones are kept and a portion is missing. The sample holds fewer than 250,000 clones, about 90% seen once. The sequencing input was PBMCs or T cells enriched from blood (not recorded which). These receptors came from a man in his fifties who had been exposed to COVID-19.

The chain joins TRBV15 to TRBJ2-3; 13 nucleotides line up with TRBD2. This CDR3 region has 18 residues. V shed 4 bases, J shed 2 bases, and the junction held 9 bases outside the gene matches. The germline V gene encodes CDR1 LNHNV and CDR2 YYDKDF (reference sequence). This chain's CDR3 is CATSKGLAGELDTDTQYF. CDR3 nucleotide sequence: TGTGCCACCAGCAAAGGACTAGCGGGGGAACTAGACACAGATACGCAGTATTTT.

The chain carries TRBV7-9 and TRBJ2-1; 9 bases agree with TRBD1. Germline loops: CDR1 SEHNR, CDR2 FQNEAQ (reference sequence). Germline trimming cut 3 bases from V and 2 bases from J; bases unmatched to any gene: 8. This CDR3 is built from 17 residues. The CDR3: CASSLGRTGAPYNEQFF. Here the CDR3 DNA reads TGTGCCAGCAGCTTGGGGCGGACAGGGGCCCCCTACAATGAGCAGTTCTTC.

This chain connects TRBV4-1 to TRBJ1-2, with 7 bases matching TRBD1. The CDR3 consists of 14 residues. The J segment lost 4 bases and the V segment lost 4 bases, leaving 6 bases of the junction unmatched. Per germline, CDR1 MGHRA and CDR2 YSYEKL. The CDR3 DNA follows: TGCGCCAGCAGCCTCACAGGGGCCGGCTATGGCTACACCTTC. Translated, it gives CASSLTGAGYGYTF.